Sequencing of this T cell receptor (beta chain) was carried out in a study of blood T cell repertoires in COVID-19. Study-wide background: Samples representing acute and convalescent COVID-19 were sourced from the United States, Italy and Spain. In each case, the material was cDNA or gDNA derived from T cells, B-cell-depleted T cells, or PBMCs.

V dropped 5 bases and J dropped 1; count of bases not matched to a gene: 16. Germline loops: CDR1 SGHAT, CDR2 FQNNGV. The length of the CDR3 is 18 residues. Under the authors' procedure: Estimation of nucleated cell counts relied on the amplification of reference gene primers. Profiled with immunoSEQ multiplex PCR; TCRdb holds only in-frame clones, not every one. V, J and clone size are those of that table, while D and trimming were read from the DNA. This table holds approximately 270,000 clones, 70% to 90% found once. V usage is TRBV11-2 and J usage is TRBJ2-5, with 7 nucleotides matching TRBD2. Input material: peripheral blood. This receptor was identified in an elderly man with acute or convalescent COVID-19. The CDR3 nucleotides are TGTGCCAGCAGCCGGAGGGGATTAGCGGGTGTGGGCCAAGAGACCCAGTACTTC. Amino acid sequence: CASSRRGLAGVGQETQYF. The whole variable domain, remainder taken from reference TRBV11-2 and TRBJ2-5, is EAGVAQSPRYKIIEKRQSVAFWCNPISGHATLYWYQQILGQGPKLLIQFQNNGVVDDSQLPKDRFSAERLKGVDSTLKIQPAKLEDSAVYLCASSRRGLAGVGQETQYFGPGTRLLVL.